The rows below give T cell receptor beta chains drawn from one sample of a study of T cell responses to AZD1222 COVID-19 vaccine. Data came from immunoSEQ multiplex PCR; TCRdb stores just in-frame clones and leaves some out. The data contain some 190,000 clones, roughly nine tenths of them singletons. This specimen consisted of peripheral blood, obtained 28 days after the second AZD1222 dose. The receptor source for this set is an adult who received the AZD1222 COVID-19 vaccine. CDR3s include the opening cysteine and the closing phenylalanine or tryptophan. Each record gives: clone size, V gene, J gene, D gene, CDR3 DNA, CDR3 protein. The D gene is left open where the match is weak. Some rows have no size entry. The others give once, few or many, or a class for an expanded clone.

.	TRBV7-8	TRBJ1-6	.	TGTGCCAGCAGCCCCCGGGAGGGTTATTCACCCCTCCACTTT	CASSPREGYSPLHF
.	TRBV18	TRBJ2-7	.	TGTGCCAGCTCACTAAGTTACTACGAGCAGTACTTC	CASSLSYYEQYF
once	TRBV7-9	TRBJ2-7	TRBD2	TGTGCCAGCAGCCCCGGGGGGGGCAGAACGGTGTACGAGCAGTACTTC	CASSPGGGRTVYEQYF
.	TRBV19	TRBJ1-5	TRBD1	TGTGCCAGTCGGACAGGGGGCACCAATCAGCCCCAGCATTTT	CASRTGGTNQPQHF
.	TRBV11-3	TRBJ2-2	TRBD1	TGTGCCAGCAGCGCGCCGGGACAGGTTCCCGGGGAGCTGTTTTTT	CASSAPGQVPGELFF
.	TRBV10-3	TRBJ1-6	.	TGTGCCATCAGTCCCCGGGCAGCTTTTAGCTCCTATAATTCACCCCTCCACTTT	CAISPRAAFSSYNSPLHF
.	TRBV6-5	TRBJ2-1	TRBD2	TGTGCCAGCAGTTACGTAGCGGGAGAGTACAATGAGCAGTTCTTC	CASSYVAGEYNEQFF
.	TRBV19	TRBJ1-5	.	TGTGCCAGTAGTAAGCAGCCAAAGGATCAGCCCCAGCATTTT	CASSKQPKDQPQHF
.	TRBV27	TRBJ2-7	.	TGTGCCAGCAGTTCCTCTACGGCCTACGTTACGCGCGAGCAGTACTTC	CASSSSTAYVTREQYF
.	TRBV5-5	TRBJ2-3	TRBD2	TGTGCCAGCAGCTTCCCGGGGGGGGGCACAGATACGCAGTATTTT	CASSFPGGGTDTQYF
.	TRBV5-4	TRBJ1-1	.	TGTGCCAGCAGCGCGGGACCTATGAACACTGAAGCTTTCTTT	CASSAGPMNTEAFF
.	TRBV18	TRBJ1-1	.	TGTGCCAGCTCACCAATGACTGAAGCTTTCTTT	CASSPMTEAFF
.	TRBV7-8	TRBJ2-6	.	TGTGCCAGCAGCTTAGAACCTCTCTCTGGGGCCAACGTCCTGACTTTC	CASSLEPLSGANVLTF
.	TRBV6-2/TRBV6-3	TRBJ2-3	TRBD2	TGTGCCAGCAGTCAAATCCCGGGACTAGCGGGAGCGAGCACAGATACGCAGTATTTT	CASSQIPGLAGASTDTQYF
.	TRBV9	TRBJ1-4	.	TGTGCCAGCAGCCCCGGGCTAGGGAGGATGAGAACTAATGAAAAACTGTTTTTT	CASSPGLGRMRTNEKLFF
.	TRBV21-1	TRBJ2-7	.	TGTGCCAGCAGCAAAGGGGGAGGGGTAGGGTACGAGCAGTACTTC	CASSKGGGVGYEQYF
.	TRBV7-8	TRBJ1-1	.	TGTGCCAGCAGCTTAGACAGGGTGAACACTGAAGCTTTCTTT	CASSLDRVNTEAFF
.	TRBV19	TRBJ1-6	.	TGTGCCAGTAGTATAAAGAGGACCGGGTTTAATTCACCCCTCCACTTT	CASSIKRTGFNSPLHF
.	TRBV19	TRBJ1-2	TRBD1	TGTGCCAGTGGGACAGTAGGGCCTCATGGCTACACCTTC	CASGTVGPHGYTF
.	TRBV9	TRBJ2-7	.	TGTGCCAGCAGCGCTCCCCCCTCGGACGGCCTCTACGAGCAGTACTTC	CASSAPPSDGLYEQYF
.	TRBV2	TRBJ2-7	TRBD1	TGTGCCAGCGGGGACAGGGTCGTCTCCTACGAGCAGTACTTC	CASGDRVVSYEQYF
.	TRBV4-1	TRBJ1-2	.	TGCGCCAGCAGCCAAGATCGAGTCGGCTATGGCTACACCTTC	CASSQDRVGYGYTF
once	TRBV20-1	TRBJ2-7	.	TGCAGTGTTGAAGGGGGGTACGAGCAGTACTTC	CSVEGGYEQYF
.	TRBV29-1	TRBJ1-5	.	TGCAGCGTCGGGGATCAGCCCCAGCATTTT	CSVGDQPQHF
.	TRBV3-1/TRBV3-2	TRBJ2-2	TRBD2	TGTGCCAGCAGCCAAGATAGTCGGACTAGCGAGACTAACACCGGGGAGCTGTTTTTT	CASSQDSRTSETNTGELFF
.	TRBV4-3	TRBJ1-2	.	TGCGCCAGCAGCCTGAGAGTCGGTTATGGCTACACCTTC	CASSLRVGYGYTF
once	TRBV5-1	TRBJ2-3	.	TGCGCCAGCAGCTTGGTAATCGGGAGCACAGATACGCAGTATTTT	CASSLVIGSTDTQYF
.	TRBV7-3	TRBJ2-1	.	TGTGCCAGCAGCTTATGGGTCGGGAGCTCCTACAATGAGCAGTTCTTC	CASSLWVGSSYNEQFF
.	TRBV29-1	TRBJ2-3	TRBD2	TGCAGCGTTGACGGACTAGCGGGGGACACAGATACGCAGTATTTT	CSVDGLAGDTDTQYF
.	TRBV11-2	TRBJ1-2	.	TGTGCCAGCAGAACTTTCACAGGGAACTATGGCTACACCTTC	CASRTFTGNYGYTF
.	TRBV24-1	TRBJ1-5	.	TGTGCCACCAGTGACCGGACCGGTCAGCCCCAGCATTTT	CATSDRTGQPQHF
.	TRBV11-2	TRBJ2-2	.	TGTGCCAGCAGCCCATCAGGCGGTTACGCCGGGGAGCTGTTTTTT	CASSPSGGYAGELFF
.	TRBV4-1	TRBJ1-4	.	TGCGCCAGCAGCCAAGCGGGGGGCTTAGCCGAAAAACTGTTTTTT	CASSQAGGLAEKLFF
.	TRBV9	TRBJ1-6	.	TGTGCCAGCAGCCTTGCGAGAGGAAATTCACCCCTCCACTTT	CASSLARGNSPLHF
.	TRBV7-2	TRBJ2-2	.	TGTGCCAGCAGCCCTTATGTTACCGGGGAGCTGTTTTTT	CASSPYVTGELFF
.	TRBV19	TRBJ1-5	.	TGTGCCAGTAGTATACAACCAGGGCATCAGCCCCAGCATTTT	CASSIQPGHQPQHF
.	TRBV19	TRBJ1-1	TRBD1	TGTGCCAGTAGGAGGCGACAGGGGGGCACTGAAGCTTTCTTT	CASRRRQGGTEAFF
.	TRBV19	TRBJ1-2	.	TGTGCCAGTAGACTACAGGGCCTCCAATATGGCTACACCTTC	CASRLQGLQYGYTF
.	TRBV7-2	TRBJ1-1	TRBD1	TGTGCCAGCACCTCCGGACAGGGAATGAACACTGAAGCTTTCTTT	CASTSGQGMNTEAFF
.	TRBV7-9	TRBJ1-5	.	TGTGCCAGCAGCTTAGCATTAGGGGACAATCAGCCCCAGCATTTT	CASSLALGDNQPQHF
.	TRBV9	TRBJ1-3	.	TGTGCCAGCAGCCCAAGGGGGAGGACTGGAAACACCATATATTTT	CASSPRGRTGNTIYF
.	TRBV9	TRBJ2-1	TRBD2	TGTGCCAGCAGCACGGGACTAGCGGGGAGGTATAATGAGCAGTTCTTC	CASSTGLAGRYNEQFF
.	TRBV5-1	TRBJ2-7	TRBD1	TGCGCCAGCAGCTTGGCAGGGGGTAAAGTTCTAAGCGAGCAGTACTTC	CASSLAGGKVLSEQYF